This T cell receptor (beta chain) was identified in a study of OX40 agonist ivuxolimab in advanced cancers. The data were produced by immunoSEQ multiplex PCR, yet TCRdb's version contains in-frame clones alone and is incomplete. The sample lists approximately 96,000 clones, 90% seen once, with around 1.5% in the top ten. Autoimmune disease history or systemic immunosuppression was exclusionary. The CDR3 covers 17 residues. V shed 5 bases and J 4 bases; nucleotides not matched to a gene: 14. Germline V gene data show CDR1 as SGHVS and CDR2 as FQNEAQ. The gene calls are TRBV7-8 and TRBJ1-2, with 9 nucleotides matching TRBD1. The receptor was isolated from an adult with an advanced solid tumor such as melanoma, head and neck, liver or kidney cancer. The sequences come from CD4+ or CD8+ T cells sorted from blood, collected in a trial of the OX40 agonist ivuxolimab. The CDR3 reads CASSRRTGAAGLYGYTF. CDR3 coding DNA: TGTGCCAGCAGCCGGAGGACAGGGGCTGCTGGACTCTATGGCTACACCTTC.